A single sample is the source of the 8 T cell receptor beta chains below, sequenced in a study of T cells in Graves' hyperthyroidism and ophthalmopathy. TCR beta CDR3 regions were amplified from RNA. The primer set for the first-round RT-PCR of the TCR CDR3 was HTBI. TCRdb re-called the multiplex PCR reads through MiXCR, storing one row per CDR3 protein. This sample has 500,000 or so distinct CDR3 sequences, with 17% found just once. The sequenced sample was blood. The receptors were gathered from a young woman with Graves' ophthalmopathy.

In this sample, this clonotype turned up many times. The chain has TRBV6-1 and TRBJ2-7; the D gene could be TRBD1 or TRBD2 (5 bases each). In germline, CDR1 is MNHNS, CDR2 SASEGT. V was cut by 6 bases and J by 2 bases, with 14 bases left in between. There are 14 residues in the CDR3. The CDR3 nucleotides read TGTGCCAGCAGGCCTCGAGGGGTTCCCTACGAGCAGTACTTC. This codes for CASRPRGVPYEQYF.

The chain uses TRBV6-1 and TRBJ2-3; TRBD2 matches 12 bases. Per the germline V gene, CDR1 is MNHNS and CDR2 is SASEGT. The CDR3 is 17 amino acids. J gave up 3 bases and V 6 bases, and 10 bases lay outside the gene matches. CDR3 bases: TGTGCCAGCAGCCGATGGACTAGCGGGACGCGTACAGATACGCAGTATTTT. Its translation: CASSRWTSGTRTDTQYF.

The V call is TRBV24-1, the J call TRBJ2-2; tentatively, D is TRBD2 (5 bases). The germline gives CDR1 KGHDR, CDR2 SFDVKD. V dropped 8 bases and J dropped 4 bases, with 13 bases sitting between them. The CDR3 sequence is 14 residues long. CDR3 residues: CATTSGLSTGELFF. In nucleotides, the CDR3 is TGTGCCACCACTTCCGGACTCAGCACCGGGGAGCTGTTTTTT.

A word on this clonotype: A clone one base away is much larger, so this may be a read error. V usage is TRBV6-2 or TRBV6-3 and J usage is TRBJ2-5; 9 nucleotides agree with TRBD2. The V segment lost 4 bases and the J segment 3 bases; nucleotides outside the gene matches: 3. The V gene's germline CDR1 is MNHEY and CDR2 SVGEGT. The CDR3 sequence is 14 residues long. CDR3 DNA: TGTGCCAGCAGTTTTGCTAGCGGGGAAGAGACCCAGTACTTC. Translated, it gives CASSFASGEETQYF.

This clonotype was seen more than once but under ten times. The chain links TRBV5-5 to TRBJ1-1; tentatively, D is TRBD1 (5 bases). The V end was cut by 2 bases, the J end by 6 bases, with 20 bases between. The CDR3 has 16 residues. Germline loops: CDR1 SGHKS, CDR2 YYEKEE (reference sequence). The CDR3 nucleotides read TGTGCCAGCAGCTTACTCCGGGGCCATAAAGGCCCTGAAGCTTTCTTT. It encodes CASSLLRGHKGPEAFF.

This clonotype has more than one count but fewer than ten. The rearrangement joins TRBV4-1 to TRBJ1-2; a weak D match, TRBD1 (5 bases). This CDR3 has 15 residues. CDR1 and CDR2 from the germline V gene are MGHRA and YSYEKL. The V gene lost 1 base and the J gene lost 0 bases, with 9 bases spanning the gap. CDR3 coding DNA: TGCGCCAGCAGCCAAGGTACAGGATCTAACTATGGCTACACCTTC. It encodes CASSQGTGSNYGYTF.

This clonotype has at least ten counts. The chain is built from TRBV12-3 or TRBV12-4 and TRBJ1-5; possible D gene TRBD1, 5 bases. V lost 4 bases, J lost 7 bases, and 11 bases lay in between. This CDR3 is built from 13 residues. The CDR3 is CASSYGAKQPQHF. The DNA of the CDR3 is TGTGCCAGCAGTTATGGGGCCAAACAGCCCCAGCATTTT.

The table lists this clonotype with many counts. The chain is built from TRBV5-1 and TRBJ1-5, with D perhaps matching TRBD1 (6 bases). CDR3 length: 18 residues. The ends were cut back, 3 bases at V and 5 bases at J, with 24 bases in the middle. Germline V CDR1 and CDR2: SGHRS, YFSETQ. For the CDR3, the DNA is TGCGCCAGCAGCTCGTCAGCTAAGCCACAGGGAGGAGATCAGCCCCAGCATTTT. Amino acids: CASSSSAKPQGGDQPQHF.